Shown below are 19 T cell receptor beta chains from a single sample sequenced in a study of identical twins (dated by TCRdb to about 2016). Receptor libraries were prepared by 5' RACE. The instrument was an Illumina HiSeq 2000. In TCRdb, the public reads were trimmed at Q25 with fastp and aligned with MiXCR, with productive beta chains retained. Under each unique CDR3 protein, matching rows form one entry showing the most common genes and DNA. The sample data list about 1.7 million distinct CDR3 sequences, and about 32% of these were observed just once. In total, the top ten clones hold more than 0.25% of the sample. The sequenced sample was cord blood. The source of these receptors is a newborn girl in good health.

The count of this clonotype is one. J is TRBJ2-7 and V is TRBV14; TRBD2 matches 10 bases. The germline V gene encodes CDR1 SGHDN and CDR2 FVKESK. The ends lost 0 bases at V and 2 bases at J; junction bases unmatched: 7. The CDR3 has 17 residues. In DNA form, the CDR3 reads TGTGCCAGCAGCCAAGATCCGCTAGCGGGAGTCGCCTACGAGCAGTACTTC. This sequence encodes CASSQDPLAGVAYEQYF.

Comments on this clonotype: One end of the junction fails to match germline, which may point to a read error. The V call is TRBV12-5, the J call TRBJ2-3; D perhaps matches TRBD2 (5 bases). The V gene's germline CDR1 is LGHNT and CDR2 FRNRAP. This CDR3 spans 17 amino acids. For the CDR3, the DNA is TGTGCTAGTGGTTTGGTACTTGGACTCTCCGGCCGAGATGCGCAGTATTTT. As protein: CASGLVLGLSGRDAQYF.

This clonotype was seen once. The V call is TRBV7-9, the J call TRBJ1-6; 9 nucleotides align to TRBD1. The CDR3 has 16 residues. The trim removed 5 bases at V and 7 bases at J, leaving 9 bases unmatched. Germline-derived CDR1 and CDR2 are SEHNR and FQNEAQ (reference sequence). The CDR3 here is CASSTTGGRGNSPLHF. CDR3 nucleotides: TGTGCCAGCAGCACCACAGGGGGCAGGGGCAATTCACCCCTCCACTTT.

V is TRBV15 and J is TRBJ2-1; TRBD1 aligns across 7 bases. Germline CDR1 is LNHNV and CDR2 is YYDKDF (reference sequence). The CDR3 length is 13 residues. J lost 10 bases, V lost 5 bases, and 8 bases had no gene match. CDR3 DNA: TGTGCCACCAGCGGTGACAGGGCTCGCGAGCAGTTCTTC. Translation: CATSGDRAREQFF. Supplemented by reference TRBV15 and TRBJ2-1, the full variable domain reads DAMVIQNPRYQVTQFGKPVTLSCSQTLNHNVMYWYQQKSSQAPKLLFHYYDKDFNNEADTPDNFQSRRPNTSFCFLDIRSPGLGDTAMYLCATSGDRAREQFFGPGTRLTVL.

This clonotype was counted between two and nine times. The chain recombines TRBV12-3 or TRBV12-4 with TRBJ1-1; 9 bases are shared with TRBD1. V lost 4 bases to trimming and J lost 5 bases; unmatched junction nucleotides: 5. The CDR3 runs to 14 residues. The CDR3: CASSYRGRGTEAFF. Here the CDR3 DNA reads TGTGCCAGCAGTTACAGGGGGCGCGGGACTGAAGCTTTCTTT.

The chain links TRBV6-5 to TRBJ2-1, with a possible D match to TRBD1 (6 bases). Germline CDR1 reads MNHEY; CDR2 reads SVGAGI. Trimming took off 5 bases at V and 5 bases at J, with 19 bases between the two ends. CDR3 size: 16 residues. The CDR3 DNA sequence: TGTGCCAGCAGTAAATCTACCGGGACACTTAACAATGAGCAGTTCTTC. Protein sequence: CASSKSTGTLNNEQFF.

The gene calls are TRBV9 and TRBJ1-1; 7 bases are a match to TRBD1. CDR3 size: 17 residues. Germline CDR1 reads SGDLS; CDR2 reads YYNGEE. Trimming removed 5 bases from V and 0 bases from J; junction bases left unmatched: 13. The CDR3 region is CASSPRGRGGMNTEAFF. CDR3 in DNA: TGTGCCAGCAGTCCCAGGGGCAGGGGGGGGATGAACACTGAAGCTTTCTTT.

V and J are TRBV7-2 and TRBJ2-5; D gene ambiguous. Germline values: CDR1 SGHTA, CDR2 FQGNSA. This CDR3 is built from 14 residues. V lost 5 bases to trimming and J lost 5 bases, with 15 bases between them. The CDR3 DNA sequence: TGTGCCAGCAGCCTTGCGTTATCGCTGGAGACCCAGTACTTC. Translation gives CASSLALSLETQYF.

This clonotype showed up just a few times. The rearrangement joins TRBV7-9 to TRBJ2-3; no firm D call. The ends were cut back, 7 bases at V and 1 base at J, with 6 bases in the middle. Germline V gene sequence: CDR1 SEHNR, CDR2 FQNEAQ (reference sequence). The CDR3 has 12 amino acids. For the CDR3, the DNA is TGTGCCAGCACCTCGCGCACAGATACGCAGTATTTT. It is translated as CASTSRTDTQYF. The full variable domain, its missing parts supplied by reference TRBV7-9 and TRBJ2-3, is DTGVSQNPRHKITKRGQNVTFRCDPISEHNRLYWYRQTLGQGPEFLTYFQNEAQLEKSRLLSDRFSAERPKGSFSTLEIQRTEQGDSAMYLCASTSRTDTQYFGPGTRLTVL.

The chain uses TRBV10-3 and TRBJ1-5; 8 bases align to TRBD1. The CDR3 is made up of 15 amino acids. Germline V gene lookup returns CDR1 ENHRY and CDR2 SYGVKD. The junction had 9 bases not matched to a gene; V was cut back by 4 bases and J by 7 bases. The CDR3 DNA sequence: TGTGCCATCAGTGTTAAAGACAGGGGTGGACAGCCCCAGCATTTT. It specifies CAISVKDRGGQPQHF.

The chain uses TRBV6-5 and TRBJ2-1; 12 nucleotides match TRBD2. The J call is doubtful: the DNA matches TRBJ2-7 better. CDR1 is MNHEY, CDR2 SVGAGI, per germline. The CDR3 is 19 residues long. CDR3 protein: CASSLLLAGGRGSYNEQYF. CDR3 coding DNA: TGTGCCAGCAGTTTGTTACTAGCGGGGGGAAGGGGCTCCTACAATGAGCAGTACTTC.

This clonotype was detected only a few times. This chain links TRBV6-1 with TRBJ1-5; the D gene is possibly TRBD1 (5 bases). The ends were cut back, 2 bases at V and 7 bases at J, with 15 bases in the middle. CDR1 is MNHNS and CDR2 is SASEGT in the germline V gene. The CDR3 extends over 15 amino acids. This CDR3 is CASSETGRVGQPQHF. Here the CDR3 DNA reads TGTGCCAGCAGTGAAACGGGCAGGGTTGGACAGCCCCAGCATTTT.

There are a few counts of this clonotype. The rearrangement joins TRBV4-2 to TRBJ2-3; D is perhaps TRBD1 or TRBD2 (5 bases each). V gave up 0 bases and J gave up 4 bases, with 11 bases separating them. Germline V lookup: CDR1 LGHNA, CDR2 YNFKEQ. This CDR3 comprises 15 residues. The CDR3, as DNA: TGTGCCAGCAGCCAAGACGGGGACCTAGCAGATACGCAGTATTTT. Translation gives CASSQDGDLADTQYF.

This clonotype was picked up a small number of times. V is TRBV20-1 and J is TRBJ2-3; D is perhaps TRBD1 (6 bases). V shed 1 base and J shed 0 bases, with 17 bases lying between them. The CDR3 extends over 17 amino acids. Germline V lookup: CDR1 DFQATT, CDR2 SNEGSKA (reference sequence). For the CDR3, the DNA is TGCAGTGCTAGAGTCTTTGGTAGGGGGTGGAGCACAGATACGCAGTATTTT. It translates to CSARVFGRGWSTDTQYF.

The chain has TRBV27 and TRBJ1-1; D remains ambiguous. Germline loops: CDR1 MNHEY, CDR2 SMNVEV (reference sequence). V lost 5 bases, J lost 4 bases, and 11 bases lay in between. The CDR3 consists of 13 residues. Written as DNA, the CDR3 is TGTGCCAGCAGTCCCTATTATGGCACTGAAGCTTTCTTT. Its protein is CASSPYYGTEAFF.

Ten or more counts support this clonotype. The chain links TRBV7-2 to TRBJ2-1; D uncertain. The CDR3 extends over 11 amino acids. Germline CDR1 reads SGHTA; CDR2 reads FQGNSA. V lost 4 bases to trimming and J lost 7 bases, with 5 bases between them. CDR3 sequence: CASSWMNEQFF. Written as DNA, the CDR3 is TGTGCCAGCAGCTGGATGAATGAGCAGTTCTTC. The full variable domain, completed using reference TRBV7-2 and TRBJ2-1, is GAGVSQSPSNKVTEKGKDVELRCDPISGHTALYWYRQSLGQGLEFLIYFQGNSAPDKSGLPSDRFSAERTGGSVSTLTIQRTQQEDSAVYLCASSWMNEQFFGPGTRLTVL.

The chain uses TRBV20-1 and TRBJ2-1; the match to TRBD2 covers 7 bases. The length of the CDR3 is 13 residues. Germline V CDR1 and CDR2: DFQATT, SNEGSKA (reference sequence). The J segment lost 3 bases and the V segment lost 5 bases, leaving 4 bases of the junction unmatched. CDR3 nucleotides: TGCAGTGCTGGAGGACTAGGCTACAATGAGCAGTTCTTC. This sequence encodes CSAGGLGYNEQFF.

V gene TRBV20-1 combines with J gene TRBJ2-2; 8 bases match TRBD2. Germline V lookup: CDR1 DFQATT, CDR2 SNEGSKA (reference sequence). The CDR3 contains 15 residues. V was pared by 6 bases and J by 6 bases, with 12 bases of the junction left unmatched. This CDR3 reads CSAKGLSGISGELFF. Written as DNA, the CDR3 is TGCAGTGCGAAGGGACTTAGCGGGATCTCCGGGGAGCTGTTTTTT.

This clonotype was counted many times. V gene TRBV10-3 combines with J gene TRBJ2-3, with TRBD2 identical over 7 bases. V gave up 8 bases and J gave up 4 bases; unmatched junction bases: 12. CDR3 length: 15 amino acids. Germline loops: CDR1 ENHRY, CDR2 SYGVKD. The CDR3 region is CAIRASGLKADTQYF. The CDR3 nucleotides read TGTGCCATCCGGGCTAGCGGCCTGAAGGCAGATACGCAGTATTTT.